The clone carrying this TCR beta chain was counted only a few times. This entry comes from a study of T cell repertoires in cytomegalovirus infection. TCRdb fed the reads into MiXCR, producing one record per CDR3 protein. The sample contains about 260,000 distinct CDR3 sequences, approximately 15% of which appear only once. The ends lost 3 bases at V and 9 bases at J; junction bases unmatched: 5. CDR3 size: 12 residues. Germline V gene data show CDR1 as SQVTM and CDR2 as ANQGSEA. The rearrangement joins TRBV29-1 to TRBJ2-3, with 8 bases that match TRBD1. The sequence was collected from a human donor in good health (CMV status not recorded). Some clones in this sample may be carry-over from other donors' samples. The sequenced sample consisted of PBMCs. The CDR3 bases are TGCAGCGTTGAGGACCAGGGGGCCACGCAGTATTTT. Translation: CSVEDQGATQYF.